A selection of T cell receptor beta chains follows, all from one sample in a study of T cell responses to AZD1222 COVID-19 vaccine. Sequencing used immunoSEQ multiplex PCR; TCRdb keeps in-frame clones, though not all of them. The sample lists around 110,000 clones, around 91% seen once, with approximately 3.4% in the top ten. The sample here was peripheral blood, taken on day 0 of AZD1222 vaccination. These receptors originate from an adult in good health. CDR3s include the opening cysteine and the closing phenylalanine or tryptophan. Each record gives: CDR3 protein, CDR3 DNA, D gene, J gene, V gene, clone size, CDR3 length. The D gene is left open where the match is weak. Rows may omit the clone size; those that give it use once, few, many or a size class.

CDR3aa: CASSLIASASGYTF; CDR3nt: TGCGCCAGCAGCCTTATCGCGAGCGCGAGTGGCTACACCTTC; d_gene: -; j_gene: TRBJ1-2; v_gene: TRBV4-1; abundance: few; len: 14
CDR3aa: CASSLGEDSGSGYTF; CDR3nt: TGTGCCAGCAGCTTAGGGGAAGACAGTGGGAGCGGCTACACCTTC; d_gene: -; j_gene: TRBJ1-2; v_gene: TRBV7-9; abundance: -; len: 15
CDR3aa: CASSLGYRDYEQYF; CDR3nt: TGTGCCAGCAGCTTAGGCTATAGGGATTACGAGCAGTACTTC; d_gene: -; j_gene: TRBJ2-7; v_gene: TRBV13; abundance: -; len: 14
CDR3aa: CASRTGANYGYTF; CDR3nt: TGTGCCAGCAGGACTGGAGCTAACTATGGCTACACCTTC; d_gene: -; j_gene: TRBJ1-2; v_gene: TRBV27; abundance: -; len: 13
CDR3aa: CARVGGSALAGPKGNEQFF; CDR3nt: TGTGCCAGAGTCGGGGGGTCGGCCCTTGCGGGACCCAAGGGGAATGAGCAGTTCTTC; d_gene: TRBD2; j_gene: TRBJ2-1; v_gene: TRBV7-3; abundance: -; len: 19
CDR3aa: CASRPGANTEAFF; CDR3nt: TGTGCCAGTAGGCCCGGAGCCAACACTGAAGCTTTCTTT; d_gene: -; j_gene: TRBJ1-1; v_gene: TRBV19; abundance: few; len: 13
CDR3aa: CASSGTGRGYTF; CDR3nt: TGTGCCAGCAGCGGGACAGGGAGAGGCTACACCTTC; d_gene: TRBD1; j_gene: TRBJ1-2; v_gene: TRBV5-4; abundance: -; len: 12
CDR3aa: CASRGGRAAGELFF; CDR3nt: TGTGCCAGTAGGGGCGGGAGGGCCGCCGGGGAGCTGTTTTTT; d_gene: TRBD2; j_gene: TRBJ2-2; v_gene: TRBV2; abundance: -; len: 14
CDR3aa: CASSIPDVILSHTGELFF; CDR3nt: TGTGCCAGTAGTATCCCGGACGTAATTCTATCCCACACCGGGGAGCTGTTTTTT; d_gene: -; j_gene: TRBJ2-2; v_gene: TRBV19; abundance: -; len: 18
CDR3aa: CASSPPPGPAKNIQYF; CDR3nt: TGTGCCAGCTCACCACCGCCGGGGCCAGCCAAAAACATTCAGTACTTC; d_gene: -; j_gene: TRBJ2-4; v_gene: TRBV18; abundance: -; len: 16
CDR3aa: CASSQVGDRLSYEQYF; CDR3nt: TGTGCCAGCAGTCAGGTGGGAGACAGGCTCTCCTACGAGCAGTACTTC; d_gene: -; j_gene: TRBJ2-7; v_gene: TRBV6-2/TRBV6-3; abundance: few; len: 16
CDR3aa: CATSREYPGQSNEKLFF; CDR3nt: TGTGCCACCAGCAGAGAGTATCCGGGACAGAGTAATGAAAAACTGTTTTTT; d_gene: TRBD1; j_gene: TRBJ1-4; v_gene: TRBV15; abundance: -; len: 17
CDR3aa: CASSLSPGQGMGNEQFF; CDR3nt: TGTGCCAGCAGTTTATCCCCGGGACAGGGAATGGGCAATGAGCAGTTCTTC; d_gene: TRBD1; j_gene: TRBJ2-1; v_gene: TRBV28; abundance: -; len: 17
CDR3aa: CASSLGLTDYGYTF; CDR3nt: TGTGCCAGCAGCTTAGGTTTGACAGATTATGGCTACACCTTC; d_gene: -; j_gene: TRBJ1-2; v_gene: TRBV7-9; abundance: -; len: 14
CDR3aa: CASSLAVGQGYEQYF; CDR3nt: TGTGCCAGCAGCTTAGCGGTGGGACAGGGCTACGAGCAGTACTTC; d_gene: TRBD1; j_gene: TRBJ2-7; v_gene: TRBV7-2; abundance: -; len: 15
CDR3aa: CASSESEGEVGNTEAFF; CDR3nt: TGCGCCAGCAGTGAGTCTGAGGGGGAAGTGGGAAACACTGAAGCTTTCTTT; d_gene: -; j_gene: TRBJ1-1; v_gene: TRBV10-1; abundance: -; len: 17
CDR3aa: CAWSTTGGASGNTIYF; CDR3nt: TGTGCCTGGAGTACGACAGGAGGGGCCTCTGGAAACACCATATATTTT; d_gene: -; j_gene: TRBJ1-3; v_gene: TRBV30; abundance: -; len: 16
CDR3aa: CASSWQGNTEAFF; CDR3nt: TGTGCCAGCAGCTGGCAGGGGAACACTGAAGCTTTCTTT; d_gene: -; j_gene: TRBJ1-1; v_gene: TRBV5-5; abundance: -; len: 13
CDR3aa: CASSGEGAGTNEKLFF; CDR3nt: TGTGCCAGCAGTGGCGAGGGGGCTGGAACTAATGAAAAACTGTTTTTT; d_gene: TRBD1; j_gene: TRBJ1-4; v_gene: TRBV2; abundance: -; len: 16
CDR3aa: CASSDPGTGKNEQFF; CDR3nt: TGCGCCAGCAGTGACCCCGGGACAGGGAAAAATGAGCAGTTCTTC; d_gene: TRBD1; j_gene: TRBJ2-1; v_gene: TRBV10-2; abundance: -; len: 15
CDR3aa: CASSLSWQDELFF; CDR3nt: TGTGCCAGCAGCTTATCGTGGCAGGATGAACTGTTTTTT; d_gene: -; j_gene: TRBJ1-4; v_gene: TRBV7-2; abundance: -; len: 13
CDR3aa: CASTPAGLGYNEQFF; CDR3nt: TGTGCCAGCACCCCCGCCGGGCTGGGTTACAATGAGCAGTTCTTC; d_gene: -; j_gene: TRBJ2-1; v_gene: TRBV5-8; abundance: few; len: 15
CDR3aa: CASLSGGSFGYTF; CDR3nt: TGTGCCAGCCTGTCCGGGGGGAGCTTTGGCTACACCTTC; d_gene: -; j_gene: TRBJ1-2; v_gene: TRBV2; abundance: once; len: 13
CDR3aa: CASTRDSNYGYTF; CDR3nt: TGTGCCAGCACTCGGGACTCTAACTATGGCTACACCTTC; d_gene: -; j_gene: TRBJ1-2; v_gene: TRBV2; abundance: -; len: 13
CDR3aa: CASSPRTGGRRETQYF; CDR3nt: TGTGCCAGCAGTCCGCGGACAGGGGGTCGTCGGGAGACCCAGTACTTC; d_gene: TRBD1; j_gene: TRBJ2-5; v_gene: TRBV27; abundance: once; len: 16
CDR3aa: CASSVFGSDPSYGYTF; CDR3nt: TGCGCCAGCAGCGTATTCGGGTCGGACCCAAGCTATGGCTACACCTTC; d_gene: -; j_gene: TRBJ1-2; v_gene: TRBV5-1; abundance: once; len: 16
CDR3aa: CASRTGGGSYNEQFF; CDR3nt: TGTGCCAGCCGGACAGGGGGAGGCTCCTACAATGAGCAGTTCTTC; d_gene: TRBD1; j_gene: TRBJ2-1; v_gene: TRBV2; abundance: once; len: 15
CDR3aa: CASSWGPGGEKLFF; CDR3nt: TGTGCCAGCAGCTGGGGTCCGGGGGGGGAAAAACTGTTTTTT; d_gene: -; j_gene: TRBJ1-4; v_gene: TRBV2; abundance: -; len: 14
CDR3aa: CASSIVGQGAYEQYF; CDR3nt: TGTGCCAGTAGTATAGTAGGACAGGGTGCCTACGAGCAGTACTTC; d_gene: TRBD1; j_gene: TRBJ2-7; v_gene: TRBV19; abundance: -; len: 15
CDR3aa: CASSVEGGELNEQFF; CDR3nt: TGTGCCAGCAGCGTAGAGGGGGGCGAACTCAATGAGCAGTTCTTC; d_gene: -; j_gene: TRBJ2-1; v_gene: TRBV9; abundance: -; len: 15
CDR3aa: CASTIGGTGNTIYF; CDR3nt: TGTGCCAGTACCATCGGGGGGACTGGAAACACCATATATTTT; d_gene: -; j_gene: TRBJ1-3; v_gene: TRBV19; abundance: -; len: 14
CDR3aa: CASSFGTVNSPLHF; CDR3nt: TGTGCCAGCAGTTTTGGGACGGTAAATTCACCCCTCCACTTT; d_gene: -; j_gene: TRBJ1-6; v_gene: TRBV27; abundance: -; len: 14
CDR3aa: CSVVEGVWGYTF; CDR3nt: TGCAGCGTTGTCGAGGGTGTTTGGGGCTACACCTTC; d_gene: -; j_gene: TRBJ1-2; v_gene: TRBV29-1; abundance: -; len: 12
CDR3aa: CASSSTRRAFSGNTIYF; CDR3nt: TGTGCCAGCAGTTCCACCCGCAGGGCTTTCTCTGGAAACACCATATATTTT; d_gene: -; j_gene: TRBJ1-3; v_gene: TRBV28; abundance: -; len: 17
CDR3aa: CASSEREGTDWGRGGYTF; CDR3nt: TGTGCCAGCAGTGAGCGGGAAGGGACAGATTGGGGTCGAGGCGGCTACACCTTC; d_gene: TRBD1; j_gene: TRBJ1-2; v_gene: TRBV6-1; abundance: -; len: 18
CDR3aa: CASSSQIGANQPQHF; CDR3nt: TGTGCCAGCAGCAGTCAGATAGGGGCAAATCAGCCCCAGCATTTT; d_gene: -; j_gene: TRBJ1-5; v_gene: TRBV7-2; abundance: once; len: 15
CDR3aa: CASSPSTSNQPQHF; CDR3nt: TGTGCCAGCTCACCCTCGACAAGCAATCAGCCCCAGCATTTT; d_gene: -; j_gene: TRBJ1-5; v_gene: TRBV18; abundance: -; len: 14
CDR3aa: CSVTGLGATDTQYF; CDR3nt: TGCAGCGTGACAGGGCTGGGGGCCACAGATACGCAGTATTTT; d_gene: TRBD1; j_gene: TRBJ2-3; v_gene: TRBV29-1; abundance: -; len: 14
CDR3aa: CASSAGTGKEPQHF; CDR3nt: TGTGCCAGCAGCGCTGGGACAGGGAAGGAGCCCCAGCATTTT; d_gene: TRBD1; j_gene: TRBJ1-5; v_gene: TRBV9; abundance: -; len: 14
CDR3aa: CASSLPRVSGANVLTF; CDR3nt: TGTGCCAGCAGCCTTCCCAGGGTGTCTGGGGCCAACGTCCTGACTTTC; d_gene: -; j_gene: TRBJ2-6; v_gene: TRBV11-2; abundance: -; len: 16